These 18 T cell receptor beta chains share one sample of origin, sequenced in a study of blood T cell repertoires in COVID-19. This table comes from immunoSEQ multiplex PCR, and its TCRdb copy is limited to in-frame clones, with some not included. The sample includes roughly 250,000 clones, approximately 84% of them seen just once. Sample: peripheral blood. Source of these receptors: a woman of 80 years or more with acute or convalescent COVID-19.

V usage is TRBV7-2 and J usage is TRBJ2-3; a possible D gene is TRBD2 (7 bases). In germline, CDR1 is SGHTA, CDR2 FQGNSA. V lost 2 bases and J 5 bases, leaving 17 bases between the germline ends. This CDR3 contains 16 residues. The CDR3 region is CASSLFGGGHGDTQYF. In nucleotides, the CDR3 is TGTGCCAGCAGCTTATTTGGGGGGGGCCATGGAGATACGCAGTATTTT.

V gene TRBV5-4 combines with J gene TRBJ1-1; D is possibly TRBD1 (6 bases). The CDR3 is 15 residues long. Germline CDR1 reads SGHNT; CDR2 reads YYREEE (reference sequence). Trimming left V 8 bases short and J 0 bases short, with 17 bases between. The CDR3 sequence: CASSQGTVLNTEAFF. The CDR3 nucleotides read TGTGCCAGTTCCCAGGGGACGGTCCTGAACACTGAAGCTTTCTTT.

CDR3 loop: CASSYDGGDSDDTQYF. The CDR3 DNA reads as TGTGCCAGCAGTTACGACGGGGGGGACAGCGATGATACGCAGTATTTT. The rearrangement links TRBV6-5 to TRBJ2-3, with TRBD2 as a possible D gene (8 bases). This CDR3 comprises 16 residues. V was trimmed by 2 bases and J by 6 bases, leaving 18 bases between them. Germline CDR1 reads MNHEY; CDR2 reads SVGAGI.

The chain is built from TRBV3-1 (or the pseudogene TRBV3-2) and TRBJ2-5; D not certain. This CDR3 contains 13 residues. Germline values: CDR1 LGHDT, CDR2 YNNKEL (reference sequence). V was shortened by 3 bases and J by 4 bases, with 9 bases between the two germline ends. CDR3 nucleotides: TGTGCCAGCAGCCAGCCGCCTAGAGAGACCCAGTACTTC. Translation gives CASSQPPRETQYF.

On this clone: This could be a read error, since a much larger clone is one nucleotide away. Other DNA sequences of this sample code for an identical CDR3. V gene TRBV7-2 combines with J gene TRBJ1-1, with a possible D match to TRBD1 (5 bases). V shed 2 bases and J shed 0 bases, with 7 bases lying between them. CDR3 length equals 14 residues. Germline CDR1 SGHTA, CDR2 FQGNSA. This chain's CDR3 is CASSLQGMNTEAFF. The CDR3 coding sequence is TGTGCCAGCAGCTTACAGGGCATGAACACTGAAGCTTTCTTT.

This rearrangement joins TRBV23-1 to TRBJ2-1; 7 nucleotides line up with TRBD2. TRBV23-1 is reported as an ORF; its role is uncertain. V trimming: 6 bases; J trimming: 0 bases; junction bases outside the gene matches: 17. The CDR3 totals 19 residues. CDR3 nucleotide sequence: TGCGCCAGCAGCCGACTCCTAGCGGTAATAGGTCGCTCCTACAATGAGCAGTTCTTC. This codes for CASSRLLAVIGRSYNEQFF.

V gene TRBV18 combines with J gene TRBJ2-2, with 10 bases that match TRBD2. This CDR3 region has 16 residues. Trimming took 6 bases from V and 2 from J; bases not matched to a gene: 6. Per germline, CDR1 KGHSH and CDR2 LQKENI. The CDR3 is CASSLTSGYNTGELFF. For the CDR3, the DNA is TGTGCCAGCTCGTTGACTAGCGGGTACAACACCGGGGAGCTGTTTTTT.

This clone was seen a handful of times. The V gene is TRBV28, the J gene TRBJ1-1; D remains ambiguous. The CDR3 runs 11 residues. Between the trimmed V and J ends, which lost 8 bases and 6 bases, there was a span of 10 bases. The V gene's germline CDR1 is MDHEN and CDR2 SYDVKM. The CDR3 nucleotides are TGTGCCAGCCGACTATGGGCTGAAGCTTTCTTT. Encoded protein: CASRLWAEAFF. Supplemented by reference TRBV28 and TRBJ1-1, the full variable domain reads DVKVTQSSRYLVKRTGEKVFLECVQDMDHENMFWYRQDPGLGLRLIYFSYDVKMKEKGDIPEGYSVSREKKERFSLILESASTNQTSMYLCASRLWAEAFFGQGTRLTVV.

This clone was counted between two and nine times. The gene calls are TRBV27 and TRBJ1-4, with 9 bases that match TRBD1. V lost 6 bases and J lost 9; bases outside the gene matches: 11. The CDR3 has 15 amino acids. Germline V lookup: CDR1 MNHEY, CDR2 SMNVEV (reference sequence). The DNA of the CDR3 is TGTGCCAGCAGCTTTTTAGGGACAGGGCAGCAAAAACTGTTTTTT. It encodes CASSFLGTGQQKLFF.

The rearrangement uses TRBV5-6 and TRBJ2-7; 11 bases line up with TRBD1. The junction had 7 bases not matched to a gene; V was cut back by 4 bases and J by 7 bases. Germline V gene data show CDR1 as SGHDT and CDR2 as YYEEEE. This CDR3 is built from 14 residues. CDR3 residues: CASSPGQGAREQYF. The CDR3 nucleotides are TGTGCCAGCAGCCCTGGACAGGGGGCGCGGGAGCAGTACTTC.

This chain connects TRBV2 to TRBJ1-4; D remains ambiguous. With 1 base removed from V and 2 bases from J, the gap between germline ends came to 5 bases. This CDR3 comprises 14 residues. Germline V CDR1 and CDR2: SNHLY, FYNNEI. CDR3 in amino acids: CASSEGGTNEKLFF. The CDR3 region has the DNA TGTGCCAGCAGTGAAGGAGGGACTAATGAAAAACTGTTTTTT.

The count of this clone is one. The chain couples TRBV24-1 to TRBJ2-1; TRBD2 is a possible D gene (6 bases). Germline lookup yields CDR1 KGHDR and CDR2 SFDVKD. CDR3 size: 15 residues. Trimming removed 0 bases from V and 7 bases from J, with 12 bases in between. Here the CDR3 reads CATSDLRETNNEQFF. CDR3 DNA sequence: TGTGCCACCAGTGATTTGCGGGAGACGAATAATGAGCAGTTCTTC.

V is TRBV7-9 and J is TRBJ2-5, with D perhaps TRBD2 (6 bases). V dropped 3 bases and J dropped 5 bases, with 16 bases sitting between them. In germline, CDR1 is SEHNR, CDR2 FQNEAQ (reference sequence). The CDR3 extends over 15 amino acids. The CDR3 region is CASSFRLDARETQYF. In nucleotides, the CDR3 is TGTGCCAGCAGCTTCCGACTAGATGCCCGGGAGACCCAGTACTTC.

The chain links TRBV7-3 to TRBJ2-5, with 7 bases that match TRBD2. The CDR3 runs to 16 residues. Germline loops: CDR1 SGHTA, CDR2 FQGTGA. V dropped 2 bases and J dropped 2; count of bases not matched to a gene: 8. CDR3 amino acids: CASSLLASGGQETQYF. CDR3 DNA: TGTGCCAGCAGCTTATTGGCTTCGGGGGGACAAGAGACCCAGTACTTC. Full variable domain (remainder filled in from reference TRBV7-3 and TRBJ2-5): GAGVSQTPSNKVTEKGKYVELRCDPISGHTALYWYRQSLGQGPEFLIYFQGTGAADDSGLPNDRFFAVRPEGSVSTLKIQRTERGDSAVYLCASSLLASGGQETQYFGPGTRLLVL.

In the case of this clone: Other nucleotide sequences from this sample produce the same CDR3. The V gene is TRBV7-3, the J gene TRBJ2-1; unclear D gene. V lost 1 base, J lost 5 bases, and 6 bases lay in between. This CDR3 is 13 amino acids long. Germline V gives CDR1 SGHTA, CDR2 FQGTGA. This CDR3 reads CASSLSRNNEQFF. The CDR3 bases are TGTGCCAGCAGCTTAAGCAGAAACAATGAGCAGTTCTTC.

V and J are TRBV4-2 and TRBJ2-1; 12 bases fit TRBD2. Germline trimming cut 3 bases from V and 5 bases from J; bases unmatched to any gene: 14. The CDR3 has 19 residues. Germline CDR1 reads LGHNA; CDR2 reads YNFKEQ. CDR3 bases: TGTGCCAGCAGCCAGGGCTTGGCTAGCGGGAGGGCAAGTAACAATGAGCAGTTCTTC. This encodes CASSQGLASGRASNNEQFF.

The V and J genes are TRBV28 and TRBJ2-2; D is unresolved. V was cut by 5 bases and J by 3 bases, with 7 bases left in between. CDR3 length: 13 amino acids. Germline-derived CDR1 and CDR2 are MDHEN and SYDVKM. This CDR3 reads CASSILYTGELFF. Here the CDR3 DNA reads TGTGCCAGCAGTATCCTCTACACCGGGGAGCTGTTTTTT. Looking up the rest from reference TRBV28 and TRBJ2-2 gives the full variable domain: DVKVTQSSRYLVKRTGEKVFLECVQDMDHENMFWYRQDPGLGLRLIYFSYDVKMKEKGDIPEGYSVSREKKERFSLILESASTNQTSMYLCASSILYTGELFFGEGSRLTVL.

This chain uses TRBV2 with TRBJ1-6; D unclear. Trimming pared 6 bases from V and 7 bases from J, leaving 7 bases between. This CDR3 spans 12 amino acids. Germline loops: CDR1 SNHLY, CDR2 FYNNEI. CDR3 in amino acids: CASSSLNSPLHF. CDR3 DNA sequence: TGTGCCAGCAGCTCCCTCAATTCACCCCTCCACTTT.